Sequencing of this T cell receptor (beta chain) was carried out in a study of T cell responses to AZD1222 COVID-19 vaccine (dated by TCRdb to 2020 to 2023). General notes on the study: AZD1222 recipients given second doses at about 4 weeks or at about 12 weeks were pooled, since spike-specific TCR depth and breadth were not found to differ between the two schedules. TCR sequencing covered about 230 trial participants: 207 given two doses of AZD1222 and 26 given two doses of MenACWY control vaccine. Trial participants were enrolled by age into subgroups of 18-55, 56-69 and 70-plus years, and around 150, 29 and 61 TCR-sequenced participants, respectively, were included in these subgroups.

What the work shows at the level of the full study, not this receptor alone: No day 14 peak-response samples were available, so repertoires were characterized only after the peak T cell response. Reportedly, close to half of the unique spike-specific TCRs recognized epitopes lying outside the regions that are mutated in the B.1.351 and B.1.1.7 variants. Participants were mostly white British, with more females than males. The authors suggested clonal diversity may have been underestimated. Only a handful of AZD1222 recipients were SARS-CoV-2 seropositive at baseline, limiting conclusions about previously exposed vaccinees. In the small 56-69-year group, the increase in depth fell short of significance, most likely because of low power. After two AZD1222 doses, spike-specific TCR breadth and depth were significantly higher than at day 0 and than in MenACWY recipients. Vaccine-associated CD4 TCRs spanned the whole spike protein, with dominant responses in regions 160-218 and 743-854.

On this clone itself: It lacks a known antigen. No clone much larger than this one lies a single base away; base qualities are absent.

The CDR3 regions of human TCRbeta chains were analyzed by immunosequencing. As for how the authors treated the data: Repertoire TCRs were matched against a reference library of SARS-CoV-2-specific TCRs generated with the MIRA antigen-specificity platform. Breadth was defined as the fraction of unique TCRs that were SARS-CoV-2-associated, and depth was defined as the fraction of total T cells that were SARS-CoV-2-associated. Using the MIRA data, each spike-specific TCR was assigned both to the spike region to which the TCR was reactive and to a CD4 or CD8 class. Log10-transformed breadth and depth values were compared by one-way ANOVA with Sidak's multiple comparisons tests. TCRdb took over this immuneACCESS table, retaining in-frame rearrangements with V and J assigned. Such tables are incomplete; in checked studies, under half of the missing clones stem from an unresolved V gene, and the remainder is unexplained. V and J calls and clone size are copied from that table; D and trimming were computed from the DNA. This sample gives around 77,000 clones in total; about nine tenths of them show up just once. The top ten clonotypes cover 2.5% of the sample.

The sample's time point label, decoded: baseline before first vaccination. The vaccinee samples were drawn from two UK trials, COV001 and COV002, one of which was a single-blind randomized controlled phase 2/3 trial testing AZD1222 (ChAdOx1 nCoV-19) in healthy adults. For TCRbeta chain sequencing, PBMC samples were collected from trial participants at day 0 and at day 28 after the second dose. The clonotype comes from an adult in good health. Material: peripheral blood, obtained on day 0 of AZD1222 vaccination.

The bases read TGTGCCAGCAACGCAATTGGCAATCAGCCCCAGCATTTT. It translates as CASNAIGNQPQHF. The V gene is TRBV28 and the J gene is TRBJ1-5, with no reliable assignment of the D segment. V was cut back by 7 bases and J by 2 bases, leaving a gap of 9 bases between them. CDR1 MDHEN and CDR2 SYDVKM were looked up in the germline V gene. Its CDR3 holds 13 amino acids, cysteine through phenylalanine. The retained sequence is limited to the CDR3, 39 bases, with the frame set at the first base.